The rows below give T cell receptor beta chains drawn from one sample of a study of response to subunit inactivated influenza vaccine. Each CDR3 protein gets one entry after TCRdb re-called the RT-PCR reads with MiXCR. Of around 570,000 distinct CDR3 sequences in the sample, 6.5% to 8% were seen once. The source was PBMCs from blood, collected about 23 months after vaccination. These receptors came from a man between 50 and 75 years old who received an inactivated influenza vaccine. CDR3s include the opening cysteine and the closing phenylalanine or tryptophan. D genes are given only for firm matches. For some rows the clone size is stated as once, few or many, or as a class when expanded; others skip it.

clone size: few
J gene: TRBJ1-1
D gene: TRBD1
V gene: TRBV12-3/TRBV12-4
CDR3 protein: CASGRQGATEAFF
CDR3 DNA: TGTGCCAGTGGGCGGCAGGGGGCCACTGAAGCTTTCTTT

clone size: NA
J gene: TRBJ2-7
D gene: TRBD2
V gene: TRBV5-5
CDR3 protein: CASGGGLAGGFHEQYF
CDR3 DNA: TGTGCCAGCGGCGGTGGGCTAGCGGGGGGGTTTCACGAGCAGTACTTC

clone size: many
J gene: TRBJ1-6
D gene: NA
V gene: TRBV4-3
CDR3 protein: CASSPGRVNSPLHF
CDR3 DNA: TGCGCCAGCAGCCCAGGCAGGGTTAATTCACCCCTCCACTTT

clone size: NA
J gene: TRBJ2-2
D gene: NA
V gene: TRBV7-2
CDR3 protein: CASSLMASPGELFF
CDR3 DNA: TGTGCCAGCAGCTTAATGGCCAGCCCCGGGGAGCTGTTTTTT

clone size: few
J gene: TRBJ2-7
D gene: NA
V gene: TRBV5-1
CDR3 protein: CASRIGGTLDSDEQYF
CDR3 DNA: TGCGCCAGCAGAATTGGGGGAACGCTTGACTCTGACGAGCAGTACTTC

clone size: NA
J gene: TRBJ1-5
D gene: TRBD1
V gene: TRBV7-2
CDR3 protein: CASSRQGIGQPQHF
CDR3 DNA: TGTGCCAGCAGCCGACAGGGGATAGGTCAGCCCCAGCATTTT

clone size: NA
J gene: TRBJ2-1
D gene: TRBD2
V gene: TRBV6-2/TRBV6-3
CDR3 protein: CASSNRLAGEQFF
CDR3 DNA: TGTGCCAGCAGTAACCGACTAGCGGGAGAGCAGTTCTTC

clone size: few
J gene: TRBJ2-3
D gene: NA
V gene: TRBV29-1
CDR3 protein: CTRGSRVLTDTQYF
CDR3 DNA: TGCACCCGCGGGTCCAGGGTCCTCACAGATACGCAGTATTTT

clone size: many
J gene: TRBJ2-7
D gene: NA
V gene: TRBV12-3/TRBV12-4
CDR3 protein: CASRGSPSYEQYF
CDR3 DNA: TGTGCCAGCCGGGGCTCGCCCTCCTACGAGCAGTACTTC

clone size: many
J gene: TRBJ2-1
D gene: NA
V gene: TRBV29-1
CDR3 protein: CSVDPTGYNEQFF
CDR3 DNA: TGCAGCGTTGACCCGACAGGTTACAATGAGCAGTTCTTC

clone size: many
J gene: TRBJ2-7
D gene: NA
V gene: TRBV5-1
CDR3 protein: CASSPGSTGVPYEQYF
CDR3 DNA: TGCGCCAGCAGCCCCGGGAGTACCGGTGTGCCCTACGAGCAGTACTTC

clone size: few
J gene: TRBJ2-1
D gene: TRBD2
V gene: TRBV9
CDR3 protein: CASSVEAGGHNEQFF
CDR3 DNA: TGTGCCAGCAGCGTAGAAGCGGGGGGACACAATGAGCAGTTCTTC

clone size: few
J gene: TRBJ1-5
D gene: TRBD1
V gene: TRBV30
CDR3 protein: CAWSRDRVDQPQHF
CDR3 DNA: TGTGCCTGGAGTCGCGACAGGGTGGATCAGCCCCAGCATTTT

clone size: many
J gene: TRBJ1-5
D gene: NA
V gene: TRBV27
CDR3 protein: CASSLDYNQPQHF
CDR3 DNA: TGTGCCAGCAGTTTGGATTACAATCAGCCCCAGCATTTT

clone size: NA
J gene: TRBJ2-1
D gene: NA
V gene: TRBV5-5
CDR3 protein: CASSLQPVGEQFF
CDR3 DNA: TGTGCCAGCAGCTTGCAGCCGGTCGGTGAGCAGTTCTTC

clone size: NA
J gene: TRBJ2-7
D gene: TRBD2
V gene: TRBV5-1
CDR3 protein: CASSFGTSGGAGDEQYF
CDR3 DNA: TGCGCCAGCAGCTTCGGGACTAGCGGGGGGGCCGGGGACGAGCAGTACTTC

clone size: many
J gene: TRBJ2-7
D gene: NA
V gene: TRBV6-6
CDR3 protein: CASSPRHEQYF
CDR3 DNA: TGTGCCAGCAGTCCTCGCCACGAGCAGTACTTC

clone size: many
J gene: TRBJ1-1
D gene: NA
V gene: TRBV6-5
CDR3 protein: CASSYFGSGNTEAFF
CDR3 DNA: TGTGCCAGCAGTTACTTCGGGTCGGGGAACACTGAAGCTTTCTTT

clone size: NA
J gene: TRBJ2-2
D gene: TRBD1
V gene: TRBV28
CDR3 protein: CASSSPGQGAPNTGELFF
CDR3 DNA: TGTGCCAGCAGTTCCCCGGGACAGGGGGCGCCGAACACCGGGGAGCTGTTTTTT

clone size: many
J gene: TRBJ2-5
D gene: NA
V gene: TRBV24-1
CDR3 protein: CATSGSHLETQYF
CDR3 DNA: TGTGCCACCAGTGGAAGCCATTTAGAGACCCAGTACTTC

clone size: many
J gene: TRBJ2-2
D gene: NA
V gene: TRBV12-3/TRBV12-4
CDR3 protein: CASTLVRGSNTGELFF
CDR3 DNA: TGTGCCAGCACCCTTGTTCGGGGGAGTAACACCGGGGAGCTGTTTTTT

clone size: NA
J gene: TRBJ2-7
D gene: TRBD2
V gene: TRBV7-9
CDR3 protein: CASSLSAGSFEQYF
CDR3 DNA: TGTGCCAGCAGCTTATCAGCGGGAAGCTTCGAGCAGTACTTC

clone size: many
J gene: TRBJ2-1
D gene: NA
V gene: TRBV10-3
CDR3 protein: CAITGMGNEQFF
CDR3 DNA: TGTGCCATAACAGGGATGGGTAATGAGCAGTTCTTC

clone size: many
J gene: TRBJ1-1
D gene: TRBD1
V gene: TRBV24-1
CDR3 protein: CATSASRQGRTEAFF
CDR3 DNA: TGTGCCACCAGTGCTAGTAGACAGGGGAGGACTGAAGCTTTCTTT

clone size: many
J gene: TRBJ2-2
D gene: TRBD2
V gene: TRBV6-2/TRBV6-3
CDR3 protein: CASSKGLATGELFF
CDR3 DNA: TGTGCCAGCAGCAAGGGACTAGCAACCGGGGAGCTGTTTTTT

clone size: NA
J gene: TRBJ2-5
D gene: TRBD2
V gene: TRBV5-1
CDR3 protein: CASSPSGARGETQYF
CDR3 DNA: TGCGCCAGCAGCCCCAGCGGGGCCCGTGGAGAGACCCAGTACTTC

clone size: many
J gene: TRBJ1-1
D gene: TRBD1
V gene: TRBV20-1
CDR3 protein: CSASQPAGGTEAFF
CDR3 DNA: TGCAGTGCTAGTCAACCCGCAGGGGGCACTGAAGCTTTCTTT

clone size: many
J gene: TRBJ2-3
D gene: NA
V gene: TRBV3-1
CDR3 protein: CASSQRDRDTQYF
CDR3 DNA: TGTGCCAGCAGCCAACGGGACCGAGATACGCAGTATTTT

clone size: NA
J gene: TRBJ1-6
D gene: TRBD1
V gene: TRBV2
CDR3 protein: CASSIQQGSYNSPLHF
CDR3 DNA: TGTGCCAGCAGTATCCAACAGGGGTCCTATAATTCACCCCTCCACTTT

clone size: many
J gene: TRBJ1-2
D gene: NA
V gene: TRBV29-1
CDR3 protein: CSVEGTDYGYTF
CDR3 DNA: TGCAGCGTTGAGGGAACGGATTATGGCTACACCTTC

clone size: few
J gene: TRBJ1-1
D gene: NA
V gene: TRBV20-1
CDR3 protein: CSAREGGVGLLNTEAFF
CDR3 DNA: TGCAGTGCTAGAGAGGGGGGAGTTGGACTTTTGAACACTGAAGCTTTCTTT

clone size: many
J gene: TRBJ1-1
D gene: NA
V gene: TRBV12-3/TRBV12-4
CDR3 protein: CASSLAAGTEAFF
CDR3 DNA: TGTGCCAGCAGTTTAGCGGCCGGGACTGAAGCTTTCTTT

clone size: NA
J gene: TRBJ2-5
D gene: TRBD1
V gene: TRBV5-1
CDR3 protein: CASTPTPTGPFGETQYF
CDR3 DNA: TGCGCCAGCACCCCGACCCCGACAGGGCCCTTTGGAGAGACCCAGTACTTC

clone size: few
J gene: TRBJ2-3
D gene: NA
V gene: TRBV6-4
CDR3 protein: CATEGHQTTQYF
CDR3 DNA: TGTGCCACCGAAGGGCACCAAACCACGCAGTATTTT